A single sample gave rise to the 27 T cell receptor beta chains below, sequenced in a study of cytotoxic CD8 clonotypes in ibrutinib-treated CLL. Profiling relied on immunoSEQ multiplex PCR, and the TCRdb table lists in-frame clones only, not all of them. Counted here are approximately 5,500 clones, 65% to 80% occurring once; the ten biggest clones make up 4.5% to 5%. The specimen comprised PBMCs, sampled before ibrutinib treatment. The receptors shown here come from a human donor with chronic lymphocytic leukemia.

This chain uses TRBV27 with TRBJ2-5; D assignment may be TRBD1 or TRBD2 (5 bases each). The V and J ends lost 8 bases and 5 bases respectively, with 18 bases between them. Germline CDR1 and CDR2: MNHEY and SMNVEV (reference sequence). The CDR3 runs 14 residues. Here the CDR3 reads CASAVQGPWETQYF. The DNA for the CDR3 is TGTGCCAGCGCAGTGCAGGGACCATGGGAGACCCAGTACTTC.

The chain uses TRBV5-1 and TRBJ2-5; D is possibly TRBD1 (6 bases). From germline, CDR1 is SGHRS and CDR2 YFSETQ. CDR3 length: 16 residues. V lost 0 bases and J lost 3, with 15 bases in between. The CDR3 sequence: CASSLVPEQGKETQYF. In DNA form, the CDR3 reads TGCGCCAGCAGCTTGGTTCCCGAACAGGGTAAAGAGACCCAGTACTTC.

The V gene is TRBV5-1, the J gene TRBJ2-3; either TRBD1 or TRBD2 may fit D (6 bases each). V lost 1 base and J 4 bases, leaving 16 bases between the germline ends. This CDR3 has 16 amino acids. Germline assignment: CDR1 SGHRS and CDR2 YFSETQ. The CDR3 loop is CASSLTMTGGADTQYF. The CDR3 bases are TGCGCCAGCAGCTTGACTATGACAGGAGGGGCAGATACGCAGTATTTT.

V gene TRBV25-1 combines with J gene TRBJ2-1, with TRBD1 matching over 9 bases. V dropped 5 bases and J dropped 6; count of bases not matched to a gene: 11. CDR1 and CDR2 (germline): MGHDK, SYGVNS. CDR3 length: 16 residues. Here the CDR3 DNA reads TGTGCCAGCAGTCAGGGGACAGGGATAGGGCTCAATGAGCAGTTCTTC. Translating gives CASSQGTGIGLNEQFF.

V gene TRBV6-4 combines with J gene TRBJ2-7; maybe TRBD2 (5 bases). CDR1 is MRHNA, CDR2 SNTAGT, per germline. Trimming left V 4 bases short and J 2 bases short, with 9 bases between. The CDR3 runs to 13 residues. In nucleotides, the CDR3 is TGTGCCAGCAGTGTACAGCGGCCCTACGAGCAGTACTTC. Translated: CASSVQRPYEQYF.

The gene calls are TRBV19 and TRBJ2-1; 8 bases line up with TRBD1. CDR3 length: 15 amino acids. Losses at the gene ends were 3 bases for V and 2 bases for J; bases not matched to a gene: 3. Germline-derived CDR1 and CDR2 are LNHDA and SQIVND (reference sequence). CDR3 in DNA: TGTGCCAGTAGTATCGACAGGGGCCCCTACAATGAGCAGTTCTTC. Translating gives CASSIDRGPYNEQFF. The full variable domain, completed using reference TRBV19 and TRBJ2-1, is DGGITQSPKYLFRKEGQNVTLSCEQNLNHDAMYWYRQDPGQGLRLIYYSQIVNDFQKGDIAEGYSVSREKKESFPLTVTSAQKNPTAFYLCASSIDRGPYNEQFFGPGTRLTVL.

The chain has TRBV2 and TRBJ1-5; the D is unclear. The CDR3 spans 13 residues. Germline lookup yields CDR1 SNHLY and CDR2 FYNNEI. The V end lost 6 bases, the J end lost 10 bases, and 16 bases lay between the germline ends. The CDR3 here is CASRAELIGPQHF. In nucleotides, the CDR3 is TGTGCCAGCAGGGCGGAGCTTATTGGACCCCAGCATTTT.

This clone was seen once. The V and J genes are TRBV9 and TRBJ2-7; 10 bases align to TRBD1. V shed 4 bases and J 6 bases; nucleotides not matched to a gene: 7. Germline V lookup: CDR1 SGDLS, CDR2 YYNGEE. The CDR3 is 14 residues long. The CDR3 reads CASSSAGTGAEQYF. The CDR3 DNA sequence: TGTGCCAGCAGCTCAGCAGGGACAGGGGCCGAGCAGTACTTC.

The CDR3 nucleotides read TGTGCCAGCAGCTTCCCGGGTGGGTACGAGCAGTACTTC. This codes for CASSFPGGYEQYF. The chain recombines TRBV5-6 with TRBJ2-7; D gene ambiguous. The germline V and J ends were trimmed by 2 bases and 4 bases, with 10 bases remaining between them. CDR3 length: 13 amino acids. Per germline, CDR1 SGHDT and CDR2 YYEEEE. Based on the CDR3 plus reference TRBV5-6 and TRBJ2-7, the full variable domain is DAGVTQSPTHLIKTRGQQVTLRCSPKSGHDTVSWYQQALGQGPQFIFQYYEEEERQRGNFPDRFSGHQFPNYSSELNVNALLLGDSALYLCASSFPGGYEQYFGPGTRLTVT.

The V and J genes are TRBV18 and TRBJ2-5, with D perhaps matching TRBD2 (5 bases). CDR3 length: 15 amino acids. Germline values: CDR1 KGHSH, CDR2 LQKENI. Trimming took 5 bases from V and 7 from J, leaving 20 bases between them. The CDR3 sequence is CASSALTSTKGTQYF. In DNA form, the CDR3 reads TGTGCCAGCTCAGCTCTAACTAGTACCAAAGGGACCCAGTACTTC.

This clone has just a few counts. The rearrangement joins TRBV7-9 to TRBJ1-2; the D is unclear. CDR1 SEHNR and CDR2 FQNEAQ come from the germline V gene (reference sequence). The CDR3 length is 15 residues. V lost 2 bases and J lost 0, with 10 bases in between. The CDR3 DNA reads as TGTGCCAGCAGCTTATACGAGTTAGCTAACTATGGCTACACCTTC. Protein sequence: CASSLYELANYGYTF.

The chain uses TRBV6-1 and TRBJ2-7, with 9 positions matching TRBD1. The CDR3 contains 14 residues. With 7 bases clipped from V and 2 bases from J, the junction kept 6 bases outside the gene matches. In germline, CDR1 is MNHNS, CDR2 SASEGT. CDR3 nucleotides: TGTGCCAGCACGCCCGGGGACAGGGCCTACGAGCAGTACTTC. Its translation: CASTPGDRAYEQYF.

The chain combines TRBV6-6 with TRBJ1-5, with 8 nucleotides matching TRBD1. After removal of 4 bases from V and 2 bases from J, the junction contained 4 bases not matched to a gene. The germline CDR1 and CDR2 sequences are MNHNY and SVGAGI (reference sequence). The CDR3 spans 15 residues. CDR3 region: CASSFSGGGNQPQHF. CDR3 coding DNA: TGTGCCAGCAGTTTCTCAGGGGGCGGCAATCAGCCCCAGCATTTT.

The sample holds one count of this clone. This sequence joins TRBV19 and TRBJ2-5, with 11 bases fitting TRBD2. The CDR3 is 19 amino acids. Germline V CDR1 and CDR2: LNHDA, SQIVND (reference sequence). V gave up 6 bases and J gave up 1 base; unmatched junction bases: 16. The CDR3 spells CASSHSSSGRSGSQETQYF. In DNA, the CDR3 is TGTGCCAGTAGCCATTCTTCTAGCGGGAGGTCGGGGTCCCAAGAGACCCAGTACTTC.

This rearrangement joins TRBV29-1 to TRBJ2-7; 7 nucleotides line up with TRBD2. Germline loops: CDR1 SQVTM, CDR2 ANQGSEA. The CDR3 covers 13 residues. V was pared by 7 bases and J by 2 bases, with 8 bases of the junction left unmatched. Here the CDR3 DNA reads TGCAGCGCTAGGGCTAGCGGAACCTACGAGCAGTACTTC. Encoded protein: CSARASGTYEQYF.

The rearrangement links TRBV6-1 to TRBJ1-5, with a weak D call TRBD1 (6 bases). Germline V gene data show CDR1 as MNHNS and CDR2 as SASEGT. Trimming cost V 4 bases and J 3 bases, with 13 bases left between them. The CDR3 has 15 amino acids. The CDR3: CASSGVGGPNQPQHF. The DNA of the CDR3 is TGTGCCAGCAGTGGCGTGGGGGGGCCCAATCAGCCCCAGCATTTT.

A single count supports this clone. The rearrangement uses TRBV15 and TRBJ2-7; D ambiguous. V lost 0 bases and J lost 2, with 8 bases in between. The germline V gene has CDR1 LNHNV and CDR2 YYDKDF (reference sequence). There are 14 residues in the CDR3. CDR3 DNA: TGTGCCACCAGCAGAGATACTTACCCCTACGAGCAGTACTTC. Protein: CATSRDTYPYEQYF.

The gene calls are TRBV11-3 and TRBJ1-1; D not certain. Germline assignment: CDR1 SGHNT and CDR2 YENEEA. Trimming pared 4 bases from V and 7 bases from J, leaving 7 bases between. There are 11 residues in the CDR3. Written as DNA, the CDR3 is TGTGCCAGCAGCTCATATAGTGAAGCTTTCTTT. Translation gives CASSSYSEAFF.

This CDR3 reads CASSMNTIYF. CDR3 in DNA: TGTGCCAGTAGTATGAACACCATATATTTT. This rearrangement joins TRBV19 to TRBJ1-3; D unresolved. Germline assignment: CDR1 LNHDA and CDR2 SQIVND (reference sequence). V gave up 3 bases and J gave up 7 bases, with 1 base separating them. The CDR3 runs to 10 residues.

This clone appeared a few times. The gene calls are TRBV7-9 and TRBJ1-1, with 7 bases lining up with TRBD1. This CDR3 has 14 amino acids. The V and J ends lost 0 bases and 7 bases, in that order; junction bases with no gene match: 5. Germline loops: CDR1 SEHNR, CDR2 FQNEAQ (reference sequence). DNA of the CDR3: TGTGCCAGCAGCTTAGCGTCAACAGGGGTTGAAGCTTTCTTT. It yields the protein CASSLASTGVEAFF.

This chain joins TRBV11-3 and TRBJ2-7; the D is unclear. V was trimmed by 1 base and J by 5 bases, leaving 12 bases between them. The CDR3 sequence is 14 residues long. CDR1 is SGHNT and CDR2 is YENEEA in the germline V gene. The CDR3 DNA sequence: TGTGCCAGCAGCTTAGGCCTGATGATCCACGAGCAGTACTTC. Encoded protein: CASSLGLMIHEQYF.

The DNA of the CDR3 is TGTGCCAGCAGTTGGCGACAGCCCCAGGGTACTGAAGCTTTCTTT. Amino acid sequence: CASSWRQPQGTEAFF. The chain links TRBV28 to TRBJ1-1, with a tentative D call TRBD1 (5 bases). The length of the CDR3 is 15 residues. V was shortened by 4 bases and J by 5 bases, with 17 bases between the two germline ends. Germline loops: CDR1 MDHEN, CDR2 SYDVKM.

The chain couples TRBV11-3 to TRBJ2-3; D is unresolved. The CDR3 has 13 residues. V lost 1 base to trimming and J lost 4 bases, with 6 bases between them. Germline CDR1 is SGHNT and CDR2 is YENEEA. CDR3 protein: CASSLGAPDTQYF. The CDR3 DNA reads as TGTGCCAGCAGCTTAGGCGCTCCAGATACGCAGTATTTT.

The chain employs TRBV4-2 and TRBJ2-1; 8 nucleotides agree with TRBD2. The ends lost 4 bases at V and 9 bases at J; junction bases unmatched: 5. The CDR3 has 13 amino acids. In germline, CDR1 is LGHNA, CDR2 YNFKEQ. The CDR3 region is CASSPGLEAEQFF. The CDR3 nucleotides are TGTGCCAGCAGCCCGGGACTAGAGGCTGAGCAGTTCTTC.

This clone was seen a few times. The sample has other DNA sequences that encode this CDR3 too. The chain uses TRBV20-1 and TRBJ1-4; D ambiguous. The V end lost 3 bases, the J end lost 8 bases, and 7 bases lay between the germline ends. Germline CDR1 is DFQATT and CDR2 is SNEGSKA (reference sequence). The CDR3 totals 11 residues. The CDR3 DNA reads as TGCAGTGCTAGGGTCCGGGAAAAACTGTTTTTT. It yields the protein CSARVREKLFF.

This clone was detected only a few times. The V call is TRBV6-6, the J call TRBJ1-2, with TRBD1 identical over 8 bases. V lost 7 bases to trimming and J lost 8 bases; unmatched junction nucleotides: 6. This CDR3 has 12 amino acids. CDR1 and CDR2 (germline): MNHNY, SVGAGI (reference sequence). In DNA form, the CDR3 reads TGTGCCAGCACCGGGACAGGTCCGGGCTACACCTTC. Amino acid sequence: CASTGTGPGYTF.

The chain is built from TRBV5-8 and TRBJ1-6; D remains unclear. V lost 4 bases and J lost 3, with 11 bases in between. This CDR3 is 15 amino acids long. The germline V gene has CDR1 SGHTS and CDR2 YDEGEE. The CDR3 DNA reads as TGTGCCAGCAGCCCCTGGAGCCTCTATAATTCACCCCTCCACTTT. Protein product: CASSPWSLYNSPLHF.